The 12 T cell receptor beta chains reported below all come from one sample, sequenced in a study of siplizumab effects on memory and regulatory T cells. Only in-frame clones appear in the TCRdb table, and some are missing; sequencing was by immunoSEQ multiplex PCR. The sample shows around 110,000 clones, around 94% of them seen only once. The material sequenced was non-Treg CD4+ T cells sorted from blood. The receptors shown here come from a human donor in good health.

CDR3: CASSQTSGGAGDTQYF. The CDR3 nucleotides are TGCGCCAGCAGCCAGACTAGCGGGGGGGCAGGAGATACGCAGTATTTT. This chain connects TRBV5-1 to TRBJ2-3; TRBD2 matches at 14 bases. The CDR3 contains 16 residues. The germline V gene has CDR1 SGHRS and CDR2 YFSETQ. V was clipped by 4 bases and J by 5 bases; unmatched bases: 6.

This rearrangement joins TRBV6-5 to TRBJ1-2, with D perhaps matching TRBD1 (6 bases). Germline lookup yields CDR1 MNHEY and CDR2 SVGAGI. The germline V and J ends were trimmed by 4 bases and 4 bases, with 13 bases remaining between them. The CDR3 sequence is 14 residues long. CDR3 in DNA: TGTGCCAGCAGTTCACAGGGAATTGGCTATGGCTACACCTTC. Translated: CASSSQGIGYGYTF.

Turning to this clone: A read error may account for a junction end that differs from germline. The gene calls are TRBV7-7 and TRBJ1-5; 10 bases are shared with TRBD1. This CDR3 spans 17 amino acids. Germline CDR1 is SSHAT and CDR2 is FNYEAQ (reference sequence). The CDR3 DNA follows: TGTGCTAGCAGCTTAGGAACCGGGACAGGGGTTGTTCAGCCCCAGCATTTT. It specifies CASSLGTGTGVVQPQHF.

The rearrangement uses TRBV27 and TRBJ2-1; 11 positions match TRBD2. The germline gives CDR1 MNHEY, CDR2 SMNVEV (reference sequence). Germline trimming cut 6 bases from V and 3 bases from J; bases unmatched to any gene: 7. The CDR3 consists of 16 residues. CDR3 DNA sequence: TGTGCCAGCAGCTTCATCGGGACTAGCGGCTACAATGAGCAGTTCTTC. This gives the protein CASSFIGTSGYNEQFF.

The chain joins TRBV5-4 to TRBJ2-2, with 10 bases lining up with TRBD2. The trim removed 0 bases at V and 7 bases at J, leaving 6 bases unmatched. CDR3 length: 16 amino acids. CDR1 and CDR2 from the germline V gene are SGHNT and YYREEE (reference sequence). CDR3 sequence reads: CASSLALAGEGGELFF. CDR3 nucleotide sequence: TGTGCCAGCAGCTTGGCCCTAGCGGGAGAAGGCGGGGAGCTGTTTTTT.

The chain combines TRBV6-6 with TRBJ2-7; 8 bases map to TRBD2. This CDR3 has 15 residues. The germline gives CDR1 MNHNY, CDR2 SVGAGI (reference sequence). With 4 bases clipped from V and 2 bases from J, the junction kept 7 bases outside the gene matches. CDR3 loop: CASSLSGSATYEQYF. The CDR3 nucleotides are TGTGCCAGCAGTTTAAGCGGGAGTGCCACCTACGAGCAGTACTTC.

This clone was seen only once. The chain recombines TRBV2 with TRBJ2-4; D remains unclear. V was shortened by 2 bases and J by 4 bases, with 12 bases between the two germline ends. The CDR3 spans 15 residues. Germline V lookup: CDR1 SNHLY, CDR2 FYNNEI. The CDR3 reads CASSESQYMKNIQYF. Written as DNA, the CDR3 is TGTGCCAGCAGTGAATCCCAGTATATGAAAAACATTCAGTACTTC.

This chain uses TRBV6-4 with TRBJ1-2, with D tentatively TRBD1 (6 bases). CDR1 and CDR2 (germline): MRHNA, SNTAGT. CDR3 length: 13 residues. V lost 3 bases and J 2 bases, leaving 7 bases between the germline ends. The CDR3, as DNA: TGTGCCAGCAGTGAAGGACAGAACTATGGCTACACCTTC. Protein: CASSEGQNYGYTF.

The chain has TRBV6-5 and TRBJ1-1; tentatively, D is TRBD1 (6 bases). Trimming stripped 2 bases from V and 4 bases from J, with 17 bases between. Germline V CDR1 and CDR2: MNHEY, SVGAGI. The CDR3 covers 16 residues. The CDR3: CASSYREQGISTEAFF. The CDR3 DNA is TGTGCCAGCAGTTACCGTGAACAGGGTATTAGCACTGAAGCTTTCTTT.

The V and J genes are TRBV10-2 and TRBJ1-2, with a weak D call TRBD1 (6 bases). Germline V gene sequence: CDR1 WSHSY, CDR2 SAAADI. This CDR3 is built from 13 residues. With 4 bases removed from V and 1 base from J, the gap between germline ends came to 7 bases. The CDR3 loop reads CASSAGVNYGYTF. The CDR3 region has the DNA TGCGCCAGCAGTGCAGGGGTTAACTATGGCTACACCTTC.

The genes are TRBV9 and TRBJ2-1; TRBD2 matches at 11 bases. CDR1 SGDLS and CDR2 YYNGEE come from the germline V gene. The trim removed 3 bases at V and 4 bases at J, leaving 6 bases unmatched. CDR3 length equals 16 residues. The CDR3 nucleotides are TGTGCCAGCAGCGAGACGGGACTAGCGGAGTACAATGAGCAGTTCTTC. This encodes CASSETGLAEYNEQFF.

The J gene is TRBJ2-1, the V gene TRBV6-5; 7 bases line up with TRBD2. This CDR3 spans 15 amino acids. Germline trimming cut 6 bases from V and 4 bases from J; bases unmatched to any gene: 9. Germline values: CDR1 MNHEY, CDR2 SVGAGI. CDR3 DNA sequence: TGTGCCAGCAGGAACCTAGCGGTGGGTTACAATGAGCAGTTCTTC. Encoded protein: CASRNLAVGYNEQFF.